This entry is about one T cell receptor beta chain. This CDR3 spans 16 amino acids. Trimming removed 2 bases from V and 2 bases from J; junction bases left unmatched: 5. Looked up from germline, CDR1 is SGHAT and CDR2 is FQNNGV. The method was immunoSEQ multiplex PCR; TCRdb's version includes in-frame clones alone and lacks a portion of them. The sample holds approximately 91,000 clones, about 87% seen once. The data were taken from a study of OX40 agonist ivuxolimab in advanced cancers. The TCR was taken from an adult with an advanced solid tumor such as melanoma, head and neck, liver or kidney cancer. Sequences were derived from CD4+ or CD8+ T cells sorted from blood, sampled in a trial of the OX40 agonist ivuxolimab. The genes are TRBV11-2 and TRBJ2-2; TRBD2 agrees at 7 bases. CDR3 amino acids: CASSLMASGNTGELFF. CDR3 bases: TGTGCCAGCAGCTTAATGGCTAGCGGTAACACCGGGGAGCTGTTTTTT.